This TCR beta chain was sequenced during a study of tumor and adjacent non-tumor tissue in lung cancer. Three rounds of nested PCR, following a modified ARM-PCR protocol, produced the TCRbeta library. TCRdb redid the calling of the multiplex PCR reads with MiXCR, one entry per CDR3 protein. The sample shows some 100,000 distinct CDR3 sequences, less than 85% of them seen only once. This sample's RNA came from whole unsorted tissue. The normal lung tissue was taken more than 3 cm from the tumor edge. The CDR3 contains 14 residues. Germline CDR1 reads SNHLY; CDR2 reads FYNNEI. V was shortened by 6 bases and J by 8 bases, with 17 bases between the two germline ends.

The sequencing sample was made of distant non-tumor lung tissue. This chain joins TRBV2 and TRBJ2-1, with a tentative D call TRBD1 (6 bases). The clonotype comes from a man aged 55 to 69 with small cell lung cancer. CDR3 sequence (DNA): TGTGCCAGCAGGACCCACGGGACATCGCATGAGCAGTTCTTC. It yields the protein CASRTHGTSHEQFF.